This T cell receptor (beta chain) derives from a study of persistence of HIV-infected CD4 T cells. The overall study: A larger, less memory-rich fraction responded to anti-CD3/anti-CD28 beads than to antigen.

In regard to this clone: Its specificity is not known.

Study conclusions and caveats: Bulk TCR data could not be restricted to HIV-1-infected CMV-responding cells.

Trimming took 7 bases from V and 2 from J, leaving 10 bases between them. This CDR3 comprises 13 residues. Sequencing used immunoSEQ version 4 in survey mode. Produced via immunoSEQ multiplex PCR; TCRdb's table is partial and in-frame only. The data contain 40,000 to 60,000 clones, about 90% of them singletons. Nonspecific anti-CD3/anti-CD28 bead stimulation represents the broad CD4+ T cell repertoire. Sorting of responding CD4+ T cells relied on upregulated CD40 ligand together with CD69. For at least 4 years, plasma HIV-1 RNA was undetectable (<50 copies/mL). Donors had CD4+ T cell counts above 400 cells/uL and were CMV-seropositive.

The starting material was CD4+ T cells sorted from PBMCs after approximately 19-hour stimulation, obtained from a patient who received antiretroviral therapy. The TCR sequence derives from an adult woman with HIV who was CMV-seropositive. J is TRBJ2-3 and V is TRBV12-3 or TRBV12-4, with D uncertain. The CDR3 is CASTRGYTDTQYF. In nucleotides, the CDR3 is TGTGCCAGCACTAGAGGCTACACAGATACGCAGTATTTT.